This record concerns one T cell receptor (beta chain) sequence. This sample was taken from a study of cytomegalovirus exposure and HLA in healthy donors. Method: immunoSEQ multiplex PCR; TCRdb's copy keeps in-frame clones and lacks some. The table shows about 100,000 clones, with approximately 85% occurring only once. J lost 0 bases, V lost 5 bases, and 5 bases had no gene match. The CDR3 consists of 16 residues. Per the germline V gene, CDR1 is MNHEY and CDR2 is SMNVEV (reference sequence). The TCR originated in a woman between 18 and 30 years old in good health and CMV-seronegative. The specimen was PBMCs. The rearrangement joins TRBV27 to TRBJ1-3; TRBD1 aligns across 9 bases. CDR3: CASSDNRGLSGNTIYF. CDR3 sequence (DNA): TGTGCCAGCAGTGACAACAGGGGGCTCTCTGGAAACACCATATATTTT.